This TCR beta chain was sequenced for a study of post-analysis software for immune sequencing data. Study-level findings and limits: The five TRBV segments detected at higher frequency in patients than in controls included TRBV5-6, TRBV5-1 and TRBV20-1. When the samples were clustered directly with F measure, those that had been prepared in the same batch showed strong co-clustering. Normalized Chao1 diversity in multiple sclerosis patients fell significantly below that of controls.

Every TCR beta cDNA library bore unique molecular identifiers. Input of roughly 1 to 11 million T cells yielded hundreds of thousands of cDNA molecules. TCRdb re-derived calls from the PCR reads in MiXCR, one entry per CDR3 protein. The table includes some 450,000 distinct CDR3 sequences, under 55% detected once. Turning to this clonotype: The antigen remains undetermined.

The CDR3 length is 17 residues. Looked up from germline, CDR1 is SGHRS and CDR2 is YFSETQ. Trimming took 4 bases from V and 0 from J; bases not matched to a gene: 4. The clonotype originates from a girl under 18 with multiple sclerosis. V gene TRBV5-1 combines with J gene TRBJ2-1, with TRBD2 matching over 13 bases. The specimen sequenced was blood. The CDR3 sequence: CASSTGTSGVSYNEQFF. The DNA of the CDR3 is TGCGCCAGCAGCACGGGGACTAGCGGGGTCTCCTACAATGAGCAGTTCTTC.